This T cell receptor (beta chain) emerged from a study of T-cell memory formation after mild COVID-19. Looking at the study overall: TCR clustering was largely donor specific. Study findings and constraints: Memory cells collected pre-infection included some clones that later responded, suggesting cross-reactive memory joined.

With respect to this clonotype: Its antigen is still unknown.

One entry per CDR3 protein results from TCRdb running MiXCR on the 5' RACE reads. Of about 560,000 distinct CDR3 sequences in the sample, about 18% were seen once. Germline V gene lookup returns CDR1 MGHRA and CDR2 YSYEKL. The V gene end was trimmed by 4 bases and the J gene end by 6 bases; junction bases not matched to a gene: 5. The CDR3 sequence is 14 residues long. This TCR came from an adult woman who had mild COVID-19 (a few samples of this study predate the infection). Cell type and time point are not known. The rearrangement uses TRBV4-1 and TRBJ2-1; 8 positions match TRBD2. The sequenced sample was PBMCs or a T cell subset sorted from them (not recorded which). The CDR3 coding sequence is TGCGCCAGCAGCCCGACGGGAGGGGGCAATGAGCAGTTCTTC. It specifies CASSPTGGGNEQFF.